This TCR beta chain emerged from a study of blood T cell repertoires in COVID-19. Study-level background: The samples span acute and convalescent COVID-19 from the United States, Italy and Spain.

Clones were read by immunoSEQ multiplex PCR, and TCRdb kept only the in-frame ones, dropping some. The top ten clones hold about 6% of a sample with 310,000 or so clones, around 92% of them seen once. The germline V gene has CDR1 SGHDT and CDR2 YYEEEE. CDR3 length equals 15 residues. Trimming cost V 4 bases and J 1 base, with 15 bases left between them. The J gene is TRBJ2-7, the V gene TRBV5-6, with D possibly matching TRBD2 (6 bases). What was sequenced was peripheral blood. The source is a man younger than 35 who had recovered from COVID-19. CDR3 residues: CASSRRGTLSYEQYF. CDR3 bases: TGTGCCAGCAGCCGCCGAGGGACTCTATCCTACGAGCAGTACTTC.